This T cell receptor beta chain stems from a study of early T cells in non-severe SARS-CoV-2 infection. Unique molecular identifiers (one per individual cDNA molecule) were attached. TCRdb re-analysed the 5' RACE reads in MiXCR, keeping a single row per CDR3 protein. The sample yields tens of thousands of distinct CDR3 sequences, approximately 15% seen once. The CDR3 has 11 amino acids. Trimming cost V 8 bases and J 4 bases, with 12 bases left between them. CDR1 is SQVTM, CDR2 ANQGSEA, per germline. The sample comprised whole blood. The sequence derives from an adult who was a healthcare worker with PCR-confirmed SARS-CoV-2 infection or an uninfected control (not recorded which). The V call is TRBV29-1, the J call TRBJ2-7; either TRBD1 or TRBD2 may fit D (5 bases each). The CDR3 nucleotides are TGCAGCTTTGGGGGACCATACGAGCAGTACTTC. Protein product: CSFGGPYEQYF.